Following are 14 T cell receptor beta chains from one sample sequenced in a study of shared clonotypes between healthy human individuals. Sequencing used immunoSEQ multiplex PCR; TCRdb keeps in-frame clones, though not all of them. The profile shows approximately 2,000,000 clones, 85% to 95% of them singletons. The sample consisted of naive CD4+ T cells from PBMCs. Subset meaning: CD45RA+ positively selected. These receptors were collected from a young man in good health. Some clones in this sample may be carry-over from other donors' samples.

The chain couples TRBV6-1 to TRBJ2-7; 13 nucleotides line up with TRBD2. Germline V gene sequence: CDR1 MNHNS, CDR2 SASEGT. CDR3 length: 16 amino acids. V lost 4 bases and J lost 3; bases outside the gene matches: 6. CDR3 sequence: CASSGTSGSTGYEQYF. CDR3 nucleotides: TGTGCCAGCAGTGGGACTAGCGGGAGTACGGGCTACGAGCAGTACTTC.

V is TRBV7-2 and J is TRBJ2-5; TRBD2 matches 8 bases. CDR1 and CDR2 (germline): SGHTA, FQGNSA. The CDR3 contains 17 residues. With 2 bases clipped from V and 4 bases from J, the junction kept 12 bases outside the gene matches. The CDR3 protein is CASSLMVGLAGAETQYF. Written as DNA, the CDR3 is TGTGCCAGCAGCTTAATGGTCGGTCTAGCGGGCGCAGAGACCCAGTACTTC.

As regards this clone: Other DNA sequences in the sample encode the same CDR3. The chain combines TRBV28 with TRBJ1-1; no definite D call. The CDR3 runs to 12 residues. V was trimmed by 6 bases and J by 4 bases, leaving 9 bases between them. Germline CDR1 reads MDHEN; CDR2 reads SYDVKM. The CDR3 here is CASSLLSTEAFF. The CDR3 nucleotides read TGTGCCAGCAGCCTCCTCTCCACTGAAGCTTTCTTT. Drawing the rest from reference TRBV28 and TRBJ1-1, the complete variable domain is DVKVTQSSRYLVKRTGEKVFLECVQDMDHENMFWYRQDPGLGLRLIYFSYDVKMKEKGDIPEGYSVSREKKERFSLILESASTNQTSMYLCASSLLSTEAFFGQGTRLTVV.

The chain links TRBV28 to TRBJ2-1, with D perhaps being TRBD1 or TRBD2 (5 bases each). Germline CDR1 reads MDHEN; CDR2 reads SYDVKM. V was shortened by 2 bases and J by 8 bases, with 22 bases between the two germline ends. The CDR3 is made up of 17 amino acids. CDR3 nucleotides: TGTGCCAGCAGTTTAGGGCAGGGACGGAATTACAAGGATGAGCAGTTCTTC. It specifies CASSLGQGRNYKDEQFF.

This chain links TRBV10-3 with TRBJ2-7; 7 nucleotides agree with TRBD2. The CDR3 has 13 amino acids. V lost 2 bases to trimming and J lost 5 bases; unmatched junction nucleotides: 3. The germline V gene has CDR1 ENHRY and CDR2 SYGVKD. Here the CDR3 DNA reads TGTGCCATCAGTGAGCGCAGCGGGAACGAGCAGTACTTC. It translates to CAISERSGNEQYF.

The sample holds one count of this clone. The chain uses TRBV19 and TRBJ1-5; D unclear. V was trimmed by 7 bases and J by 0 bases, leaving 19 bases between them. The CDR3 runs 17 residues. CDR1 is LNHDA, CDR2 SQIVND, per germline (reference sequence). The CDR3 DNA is TGTGCCAGTACCATAGGAGGAGGATGGGTTAGCAATCAGCCCCAGCATTTT. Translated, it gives CASTIGGGWVSNQPQHF.

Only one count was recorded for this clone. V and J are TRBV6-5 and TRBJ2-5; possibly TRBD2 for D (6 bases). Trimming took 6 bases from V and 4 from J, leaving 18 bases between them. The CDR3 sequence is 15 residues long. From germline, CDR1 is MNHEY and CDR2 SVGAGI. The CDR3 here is CASSRAGIGGETQYF. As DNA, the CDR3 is TGTGCCAGCAGCCGCGCGGGGATAGGCGGAGAGACCCAGTACTTC.

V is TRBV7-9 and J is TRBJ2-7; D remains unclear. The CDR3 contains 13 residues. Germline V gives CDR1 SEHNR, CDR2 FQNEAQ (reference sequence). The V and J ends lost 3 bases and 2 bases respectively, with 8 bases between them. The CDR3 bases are TGTGCCAGCAGCTTGACACAACCCTACGAGCAGTACTTC. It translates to CASSLTQPYEQYF.

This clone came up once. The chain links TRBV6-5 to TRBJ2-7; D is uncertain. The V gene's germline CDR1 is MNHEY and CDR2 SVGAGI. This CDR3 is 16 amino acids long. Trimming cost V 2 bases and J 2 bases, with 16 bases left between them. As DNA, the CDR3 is TGTGCCAGCAGTTACCTCGACGGCTTTCTCGCCTACGAGCAGTACTTC. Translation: CASSYLDGFLAYEQYF.

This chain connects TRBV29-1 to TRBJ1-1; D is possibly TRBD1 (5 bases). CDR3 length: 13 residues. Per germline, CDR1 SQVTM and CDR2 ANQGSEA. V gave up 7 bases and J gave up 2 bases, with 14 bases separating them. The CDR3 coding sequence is TGCAGCGCCTCGCGGGGCAGCAACACTGAAGCTTTCTTT. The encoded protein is CSASRGSNTEAFF.

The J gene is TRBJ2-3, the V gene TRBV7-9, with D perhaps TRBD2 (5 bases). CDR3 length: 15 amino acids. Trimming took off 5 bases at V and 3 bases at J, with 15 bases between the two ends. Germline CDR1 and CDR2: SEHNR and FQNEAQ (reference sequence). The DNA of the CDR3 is TGTGCCAGCAGCGGGGTCCGGGGTATTACAGATACGCAGTATTTT. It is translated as CASSGVRGITDTQYF.

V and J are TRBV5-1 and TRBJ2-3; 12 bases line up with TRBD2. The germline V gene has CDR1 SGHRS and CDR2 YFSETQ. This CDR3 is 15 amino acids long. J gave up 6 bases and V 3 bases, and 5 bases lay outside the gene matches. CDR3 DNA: TGCGCCAGCAGCTCTAGCGGGAGGGCCAGGGATACGCAGTATTTT. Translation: CASSSSGRARDTQYF.

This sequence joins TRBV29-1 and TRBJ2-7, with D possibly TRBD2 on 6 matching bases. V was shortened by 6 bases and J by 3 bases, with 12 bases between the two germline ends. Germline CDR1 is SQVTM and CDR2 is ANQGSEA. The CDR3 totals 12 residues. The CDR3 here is CSVGDWDYEQYF. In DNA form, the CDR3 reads TGCAGCGTAGGGGACTGGGACTACGAGCAGTACTTC.

CDR3 protein: CASSRGSMNEQFF. The CDR3, as DNA: TGTGCCAGCAGCCGAGGGAGTATGAATGAGCAGTTCTTC. J is TRBJ2-1 and V is TRBV14; D might be TRBD2 (5 bases). Trimming stripped 4 bases from V and 7 bases from J, with 11 bases between. Germline CDR1 SGHDN, CDR2 FVKESK. CDR3 length: 13 amino acids.